One and the same sample provided the 21 T cell receptor beta chains below, sequenced in a study of T cell responses to AZD1222 COVID-19 vaccine (dated by TCRdb to the early 2020s). The protocol used for the library was the immunoSEQ multiplex PCR assay. TCRdb mirrors the immuneACCESS table, restricted to in-frame sequences. Some clones are absent from its copies; in checked studies, under half trace to an unresolved V gene, and the reason for the others is unknown. The table for this sample lists roughly 160,000 clones; 80% to 95% of them were counted only once. In total, the top ten clones hold 1.5% to 2% of the sample. What the time point label conveys for this sample: baseline before first vaccination. Sequenced here: peripheral blood, sampled on day 0 of AZD1222 vaccination. Receptors were obtained from an adult in good health.

CDR3 sequence: CASSSRTSGSETQYF. CDR3 DNA: TGTGCCAGCAGCTCCAGGACTAGCGGCAGTGAGACGCAGTATTTT. J is TRBJ2-3 and V is TRBV7-9; 10 bases are a match to TRBD2. The V and J ends lost 4 bases and 9 bases, in that order; junction bases with no gene match: 10. The germline gives CDR1 SEHNR, CDR2 FQNEAQ (reference sequence). The CDR3 covers 15 residues.

The rearrangement links TRBV4-3 to TRBJ1-1; D is unclear. The V end was cut by 4 bases, the J end by 3 bases, with 12 bases between. Germline loops: CDR1 LGHNA, CDR2 YSLEER. CDR3 length: 14 amino acids. Written as DNA, the CDR3 is TGCGCCAGCAGCCCCATAGGGATGGACACTGAAGCTTTCTTT. Protein sequence: CASSPIGMDTEAFF.

V is TRBV30 and J is TRBJ1-1, with 10 bases that match TRBD1. The CDR3 covers 14 residues. Germline CDR1 and CDR2: GTSNPN and SVGIG (reference sequence). J was trimmed by 5 bases and V by 3 bases; bases with no gene match: 6. In DNA, the CDR3 is TGTGCCTGGAGGGGACAGGGGTGGAGGACTGAAGCTTTCTTT. Protein sequence: CAWRGQGWRTEAFF.

The chain couples TRBV11-2 to TRBJ2-7; 11 bases are a match to TRBD2. Germline-derived CDR1 and CDR2 are SGHAT and FQNNGV. V was pared by 4 bases and J by 0 bases, with 8 bases of the junction left unmatched. The CDR3 contains 17 residues. CDR3 region: CASSSTTSGGFSYEQYF. As DNA, the CDR3 is TGTGCCAGCAGCTCGACCACTAGCGGGGGATTCTCCTACGAGCAGTACTTC.

This clone was observed once. This chain uses TRBV4-1 with TRBJ1-1; 7 bases align to TRBD1. Trimming cost V 4 bases and J 1 base; bases outside gene matches: 6. Germline CDR1 and CDR2: MGHRA and YSYEKL. This CDR3 region has 15 residues. CDR3 sequence: CASSPRTGANTEAFF. For the CDR3, the DNA is TGCGCCAGCAGCCCTAGGACAGGAGCGAACACTGAAGCTTTCTTT.

This chain joins TRBV30 and TRBJ1-5, with TRBD1 identical over 7 bases. Trimming cost V 2 bases and J 4 bases; bases outside gene matches: 11. Germline V gene lookup returns CDR1 GTSNPN and CDR2 SVGIG (reference sequence). CDR3 length equals 16 residues. The CDR3 sequence is CAWSKEGAPANQPQHF. The CDR3 nucleotides read TGTGCCTGGAGTAAGGAGGGGGCGCCTGCGAATCAGCCCCAGCATTTT.

CDR3 in amino acids: CASSLEDSFSYEQYF. As DNA, the CDR3 is TGTGCCAGCAGCTTAGAGGATAGTTTCTCCTACGAGCAGTACTTC. The J gene is TRBJ2-7, the V gene TRBV7-2; D is unclear. The V gene lost 1 base and the J gene lost 0 bases, with 10 bases spanning the gap. Germline V gives CDR1 SGHTA, CDR2 FQGNSA. This CDR3 contains 15 residues.

The rearrangement links TRBV6-2 or TRBV6-3 to TRBJ2-7; TRBD1 agrees at 11 bases. Germline V gene data show CDR1 as MNHEY and CDR2 as SVGEGT. The CDR3 sequence is 14 residues long. V dropped 6 bases and J dropped 7; count of bases not matched to a gene: 8. CDR3 amino acids: CASSHGQGAEEQYF. The DNA for the CDR3 is TGTGCCAGCAGCCATGGACAGGGGGCTGAGGAGCAGTACTTC.

The gene calls are TRBV10-2 and TRBJ2-2; 8 nucleotides agree with TRBD2. V was clipped by 4 bases and J by 8 bases; unmatched bases: 3. This CDR3 region has 13 residues. Germline V CDR1 and CDR2: WSHSY, SAAADI. DNA of the CDR3: TGCGCCAGCAGTGGAGCGGGAGCTGGGGAGCTGTTTTTT. This encodes CASSGAGAGELFF.

J is TRBJ2-7 and V is TRBV5-1; D is ambiguous. CDR3 length: 12 amino acids. CDR1 is SGHRS, CDR2 YFSETQ, per germline. Trimming took 0 bases from V and 3 from J, leaving 4 bases between them. CDR3 coding DNA: TGCGCCAGCAGCTTGGCTGACTACGAGCAGTACTTC. This sequence encodes CASSLADYEQYF.

This sequence joins TRBV19 and TRBJ2-5, with D possibly TRBD1 on 5 matching bases. Trimming cost V 4 bases and J 4 bases, with 10 bases left between them. Germline CDR1 and CDR2: LNHDA and SQIVND (reference sequence). This CDR3 spans 13 amino acids. The chain's CDR3 is CASSKGIRETQYF. The CDR3 DNA sequence: TGTGCCAGTAGTAAGGGGATTCGAGAGACCCAGTACTTC.

The chain links TRBV7-8 to TRBJ1-1; D is undetermined. The V gene's germline CDR1 is SGHVS and CDR2 FQNEAQ. The CDR3 covers 12 residues. Deletions cut 5 bases from V and 6 bases from J, with 10 bases between. CDR3 in DNA: TGTGCCAGCAGCCAAGGCGGACCTGAAGCTTTCTTT. It is translated as CASSQGGPEAFF.

The V call is TRBV28, the J call TRBJ1-2; D not certain. Germline assignment: CDR1 MDHEN and CDR2 SYDVKM. The CDR3 is 12 residues long. V shed 4 bases and J shed 8 bases, with 11 bases lying between them. The CDR3 DNA sequence: TGTGCCAGCAGTTCTCGGACTCGGGGCTACACCTTC. Its translation is CASSSRTRGYTF.

This chain connects TRBV10-3 to TRBJ1-5; 10 nucleotides line up with TRBD1. Germline assignment: CDR1 ENHRY and CDR2 SYGVKD. The CDR3 is made up of 20 amino acids. V dropped 3 bases and J dropped 0; count of bases not matched to a gene: 14. This CDR3 reads CAISDPGTGVPTYSNQPQHF. For the CDR3, the DNA is TGTGCCATCAGTGATCCCGGGACAGGGGTCCCGACGTATAGCAATCAGCCCCAGCATTTT.

The J gene is TRBJ2-1, the V gene TRBV13, with 11 bases that match TRBD2. This CDR3 region has 17 residues. V was pared by 2 bases and J by 7 bases, with 10 bases of the junction left unmatched. Per germline, CDR1 PRHDT and CDR2 FYEKMQ (reference sequence). CDR3 bases: TGTGCCAGCAGCTTACGGCTAGCGGGAGGCCTAAGGAATGAGCAGTTCTTC. Protein sequence: CASSLRLAGGLRNEQFF. The whole variable domain, remainder taken from reference TRBV13 and TRBJ2-1, is AAGVIQSPRHLIKEKRETATLKCYPIPRHDTVYWYQQGPGQDPQFLISFYEKMQSDKGSIPDRFSAQQFSDYHSELNMSSLELGDSALYFCASSLRLAGGLRNEQFFGPGTRLTVL.

The chain joins TRBV19 to TRBJ2-3; a possible D gene is TRBD1 (6 bases). This CDR3 has 14 amino acids. CDR1 is LNHDA, CDR2 SQIVND, per germline (reference sequence). V dropped 4 bases and J dropped 2 bases, with 10 bases sitting between them. The chain's CDR3 is CASSTQGITDTQYF. DNA for the CDR3: TGTGCCAGTAGTACCCAGGGGATCACAGATACGCAGTATTTT. Looking up the rest from reference TRBV19 and TRBJ2-3 gives the full variable domain: DGGITQSPKYLFRKEGQNVTLSCEQNLNHDAMYWYRQDPGQGLRLIYYSQIVNDFQKGDIAEGYSVSREKKESFPLTVTSAQKNPTAFYLCASSTQGITDTQYFGPGTRLTVL.

The gene calls are TRBV28 and TRBJ1-4, with D possibly matching TRBD1 (6 bases). CDR1 is MDHEN, CDR2 SYDVKM, per germline. The CDR3 length is 15 residues. Trimming stripped 4 bases from V and 3 bases from J, with 12 bases between. CDR3 DNA: TGTGCCAGCAGTTCCCCGGGACAAGCTAATGAAAAACTGTTTTTT. Amino acid sequence: CASSSPGQANEKLFF.

The chain links TRBV3-1 (or the pseudogene TRBV3-2) to TRBJ2-3, with 10 nucleotides matching TRBD1. The CDR3 is made up of 19 amino acids. Germline V gene data show CDR1 as LGHDT and CDR2 as YNNKEL (reference sequence). V dropped 2 bases and J dropped 4; count of bases not matched to a gene: 15. In nucleotides, the CDR3 is TGTGCCAGCAGCCAATCCCATCTAAAGGGACAGGGGCAACCAGATACGCAGTATTTT. Translating gives CASSQSHLKGQGQPDTQYF.

The V call is TRBV5-1, the J call TRBJ2-5, with unresolved D. From germline, CDR1 is SGHRS and CDR2 YFSETQ. This CDR3 has 14 residues. V shed 0 bases and J shed 1 base, with 7 bases lying between them. The CDR3 reads CASSLGPTQETQYF. DNA for the CDR3: TGCGCCAGCAGCTTGGGACCCACCCAAGAGACCCAGTACTTC.

This rearrangement joins TRBV3-1 (or the pseudogene TRBV3-2) to TRBJ2-1, with 13 bases aligning to TRBD2. This CDR3 spans 18 amino acids. Trimming cost V 5 bases and J 4 bases; bases outside gene matches: 11. From germline, CDR1 is LGHDT and CDR2 YNNKEL (reference sequence). Here the CDR3 DNA reads TGTGCCAGCAGCTCCAAGAGAACTAGCGGGAGGGATTACAATGAGCAGTTCTTC. It codes for CASSSKRTSGRDYNEQFF.

The gene calls are TRBV9 and TRBJ2-2; 15 positions match TRBD2. From germline, CDR1 is SGDLS and CDR2 YYNGEE. After removal of 4 bases from V and 9 bases from J, the junction contained 7 bases not matched to a gene. The CDR3 loop spans 16 amino acids. The DNA for the CDR3 is TGTGCCAGCAGCCCACGGACTAGCGGGGGGGCAAGGGAGCTGTTTTTT. Translated: CASSPRTSGGARELFF.